The source of this T cell receptor (beta chain) is a study of OX40 agonist ivuxolimab in advanced cancers. Whole-study results and caveats: Antigens targeted by the expanded peripheral T cells were not determined. Circulating CD4+ and CD8+ T cells showed clonal expansion by week 6 at 0.1 to 3.0 mg/kg. CD8+ T cells showed, on average, more clonal expansion than CD4+ cells.

Libraries were prepared by immunoSEQ multiplex PCR; TCRdb keeps only in-frame clonotypes and omits some of them. The table has almost 80,000 clones, about four fifths seen once; the top ten hold 0.35% to 0.45%. Trimming removed 4 bases at V and 9 bases at J, with 13 bases between. Per germline, CDR1 LNHDA and CDR2 SQIVND (reference sequence). This CDR3 is built from 13 residues. Collection of blood occurred at baseline, at cycle 4 day 1, and at cycle 7 day 1. A word on this clone: Its antigen is as yet unknown.

The clonotype comes from an adult with an advanced solid tumor such as melanoma, head and neck, liver or kidney cancer. Sample: CD4+ or CD8+ T cells sorted from blood, taken in a trial of the OX40 agonist ivuxolimab. The chain employs TRBV19 and TRBJ2-1; D is unresolved. DNA of the CDR3: TGTGCCAGTAGTACGTTAATGAGTGGTGAGCAGTTCTTC. Translated: CASSTLMSGEQFF.